These 24 T cell receptor beta chains were all obtained from the same sample, sequenced in a study of T cells after yellow fever vaccination. TCRdb reprocessed the 5' RACE reads via MiXCR and lists one record per CDR3 protein. The sample holds 510,000 or so distinct CDR3 sequences, 15% to 20% seen once. The input for sequencing was PBMCs, taken 15 days after the yellow fever booster vaccination. The origin of the receptors is a young man who received the YFV17D yellow fever vaccine.

This clonotype has only a few counts. The chain joins TRBV30 to TRBJ1-1; D is possibly TRBD1 (5 bases). Trimming pared 3 bases from V and 5 bases from J, leaving 16 bases between. Germline V gives CDR1 GTSNPN, CDR2 SVGIG (reference sequence). The length of the CDR3 is 14 residues. The CDR3: CAWSLTGRGTEAFF. The CDR3 region has the DNA TGTGCCTGGAGCCTAACCGGGCGGGGGACTGAAGCTTTCTTT.

The chain links TRBV20-1 to TRBJ2-7; no clear D. V was cut by 5 bases and J by 1 base, with 15 bases left in between. The CDR3 loop spans 14 amino acids. Germline V gene data show CDR1 as DFQATT and CDR2 as SNEGSKA (reference sequence). CDR3 protein: CSAGKRPQSYEQYF. The CDR3 nucleotides are TGCAGTGCTGGGAAGAGGCCCCAATCCTACGAGCAGTACTTC.

V is TRBV7-3 and J is TRBJ2-3; 8 nucleotides line up with TRBD2. This CDR3 contains 14 residues. Trimming cost V 5 bases and J 4 bases; bases outside gene matches: 5. CDR1 and CDR2 from the germline V gene are SGHTA and FQGTGA. CDR3 amino acids: CASSRTGGADTQYF. For the CDR3, the DNA is TGTGCCAGCAGCCGCACGGGAGGGGCAGATACGCAGTATTTT.

CDR3 DNA: TGTGCCAGCTTGGGGACCTACACCGGGGAGCTGTTTTTT. This translates into CASLGTYTGELFF. J is TRBJ2-2 and V is TRBV5-4; D could derive from TRBD1 or TRBD2 (5 bases each). The CDR3 has 13 residues. Trimming took off 7 bases at V and 3 bases at J, with 10 bases between the two ends. Per germline, CDR1 SGHNT and CDR2 YYREEE (reference sequence).

There are a few counts of this clonotype. The chain couples TRBV28 to TRBJ2-3; D remains unclear. V was trimmed by 3 bases and J by 1 base, leaving 14 bases between them. Germline V gives CDR1 MDHEN, CDR2 SYDVKM. This CDR3 comprises 16 residues. CDR3: CASSFRRIGGTDTQYF. In DNA form, the CDR3 reads TGTGCCAGCAGTTTTCGCCGGATTGGGGGCACAGATACGCAGTATTTT.

This clonotype was seen a handful of times. The chain is built from TRBV3-1 and TRBJ2-3, with TRBD2 matching over 12 bases. Germline-derived CDR1 and CDR2 are LGHDT and YNNKEL (reference sequence). The V gene end was trimmed by 0 bases and the J gene end by 5 bases; junction bases not matched to a gene: 3. CDR3 length: 16 amino acids. The CDR3 DNA sequence: TGTGCCAGCAGCCAAGATCTGGGACTAGCGGGAGATACGCAGTATTTT. Amino acid sequence: CASSQDLGLAGDTQYF.

This chain links TRBV10-2 with TRBJ2-7, with D possibly being TRBD2 (6 bases). V was pared by 8 bases and J by 3 bases, with 17 bases between. CDR1 is WSHSY, CDR2 SAAADI, per germline. The CDR3 has 14 amino acids. The CDR3 here is CASGGRDPLYEQYF. The CDR3 nucleotides read TGCGCCAGCGGTGGGCGGGACCCACTCTACGAGCAGTACTTC.

The J gene is TRBJ2-5, the V gene TRBV20-1, with 9 positions matching TRBD1. V shed 6 bases, J shed 5 bases, and the junction held 10 bases outside the gene matches. The CDR3 loop spans 14 amino acids. CDR1 and CDR2 from the germline V gene are DFQATT and SNEGSKA (reference sequence). The CDR3 sequence is CSAAPGQGWETQYF. The CDR3 DNA is TGCAGTGCGGCACCGGGACAGGGATGGGAGACCCAGTACTTC.

The V call is TRBV3-1, the J call TRBJ2-7; D not certain. Trimming stripped 1 base from V and 1 base from J, with 11 bases between. Germline CDR1 LGHDT, CDR2 YNNKEL (reference sequence). The CDR3 contains 15 residues. CDR3 in amino acids: CASSQALGISYEQYF. The CDR3 DNA is TGTGCCAGCAGCCAAGCCCTGGGGATTTCCTACGAGCAGTACTTC.

This clonotype was counted a few times. This sequence joins TRBV7-9 and TRBJ1-1, with D uncertain. The CDR3 loop spans 12 amino acids. Germline V gene data show CDR1 as SEHNR and CDR2 as FQNEAQ (reference sequence). V was trimmed by 5 bases and J by 11 bases, leaving 15 bases between them. CDR3 DNA sequence: TGTGCCAGCAGCGGAGGATCCCCCTGGGCTTTCTTT. Its translation is CASSGGSPWAFF.

This clonotype has just a few counts. The genes are TRBV28 and TRBJ2-2; 10 nucleotides line up with TRBD2. This CDR3 contains 16 residues. The V and J ends lost 6 bases and 0 bases, in that order; junction bases with no gene match: 4. Per the germline V gene, CDR1 is MDHEN and CDR2 is SYDVKM. The DNA of the CDR3 is TGTGCCAGCAGGAGACTAGCGGGCCCGAACACCGGGGAGCTGTTTTTT. This sequence encodes CASRRLAGPNTGELFF.

The chain has TRBV19 and TRBJ2-6; D is unclear. CDR3 length: 15 amino acids. The germline gives CDR1 LNHDA, CDR2 SQIVND (reference sequence). V was shortened by 3 bases and J by 1 base, with 7 bases between the two germline ends. CDR3 sequence (DNA): TGTGCCAGTAGTATTTTGGGGTCTGGGGCCAACGTCCTGACTTTC. This sequence encodes CASSILGSGANVLTF.

The chain uses TRBV20-1 and TRBJ2-1, with 8 bases that match TRBD2. V lost 6 bases and J lost 6; bases outside the gene matches: 13. Germline V gives CDR1 DFQATT, CDR2 SNEGSKA (reference sequence). The CDR3 length is 15 residues. CDR3 DNA sequence: TGCAGTGCCCCAAGCGGGAGCTTAACCGGCAATGAGCAGTTCTTC. Its translation is CSAPSGSLTGNEQFF.

This clonotype was counted a few times. The chain joins TRBV20-1 to TRBJ2-1, with D possibly matching TRBD2 (6 bases). The germline CDR1 and CDR2 sequences are DFQATT and SNEGSKA (reference sequence). V was trimmed by 4 bases and J by 7 bases, leaving 17 bases between them. The CDR3 spans 14 residues. The CDR3 is CSAKGGLRRNEQFF. CDR3 nucleotides: TGCAGTGCTAAAGGAGGGCTTCGGAGGAATGAGCAGTTCTTC.

This clonotype came up a few times. The chain uses TRBV27 and TRBJ2-3, with D possibly being TRBD1 or TRBD2 (5 bases each). The CDR3 covers 14 residues. V was cut by 3 bases and J by 1 base, with 8 bases left in between. Germline V CDR1 and CDR2: MNHEY, SMNVEV (reference sequence). The CDR3 coding sequence is TGTGCCAGCAGTTTTGTGGGACGCACAGATACGCAGTATTTT. It specifies CASSFVGRTDTQYF.

Only a few counts were recorded for this clonotype. The rearrangement uses TRBV19 and TRBJ2-7; D unresolved. Germline loops: CDR1 LNHDA, CDR2 SQIVND (reference sequence). This CDR3 region has 13 residues. V dropped 1 base and J dropped 2 bases, with 6 bases sitting between them. As DNA, the CDR3 is TGTGCCAGTAGTATAGGGGCCCCCTACGAGCAGTACTTC. It is translated as CASSIGAPYEQYF.

V is TRBV6-5 and J is TRBJ2-1, with a tentative D call TRBD1 (5 bases). Trimming took off 6 bases at V and 9 bases at J, with 12 bases between the two ends. Germline V lookup: CDR1 MNHEY, CDR2 SVGAGI. This CDR3 spans 12 amino acids. In nucleotides, the CDR3 is TGTGCCAGCAGCAGGTGGGGCGGTGAGCAGTTCTTC. It yields the protein CASSRWGGEQFF.

There are a few counts of this clonotype. The V and J genes are TRBV5-1 and TRBJ1-4, with TRBD1 as a possible D gene (5 bases). Per the germline V gene, CDR1 is SGHRS and CDR2 is YFSETQ. The CDR3 runs 17 residues. Trimming removed 1 base from V and 3 bases from J, with 16 bases in between. The CDR3 sequence: CASSLSRVTAANEKLFF. CDR3 in DNA: TGCGCCAGCAGCTTGTCCAGGGTCACCGCAGCTAATGAAAAACTGTTTTTT.

The J gene is TRBJ2-1, the V gene TRBV3-1; possibly TRBD2 for D (5 bases). The CDR3 sequence is 16 residues long. Trimming cost V 4 bases and J 3 bases, with 16 bases left between them. Germline CDR1 LGHDT, CDR2 YNNKEL (reference sequence). The CDR3 region is CASSRREFGNYNEQFF. The DNA of the CDR3 is TGTGCCAGCAGCCGCCGTGAATTCGGGAACTACAATGAGCAGTTCTTC.

The gene calls are TRBV5-6 and TRBJ1-5; D remains unclear. CDR1 is SGHDT, CDR2 YYEEEE, per germline. This CDR3 comprises 12 residues. V lost 5 bases, J lost 7 bases, and 10 bases lay in between. CDR3 coding DNA: TGTGCCAGCAGTATTGCGGGCCAGCCCCAGCATTTT. As protein: CASSIAGQPQHF.

The rearrangement links TRBV20-1 to TRBJ2-1; 9 nucleotides agree with TRBD2. The length of the CDR3 is 15 residues. Germline V CDR1 and CDR2: DFQATT, SNEGSKA (reference sequence). The ends lost 6 bases at V and 3 bases at J; junction bases unmatched: 9. The CDR3 DNA follows: TGCAGTGCATCGTCTAGCGGGACGTACTACAATGAGCAGTTCTTC. Translation gives CSASSSGTYYNEQFF.

The chain combines TRBV29-1 with TRBJ1-2; D not resolved. The V and J ends lost 0 bases and 4 bases respectively, with 12 bases between them. The CDR3 has 14 residues. Germline CDR1 reads SQVTM; CDR2 reads ANQGSEA. The CDR3 protein is CSVEERTASYGYTF. CDR3 nucleotide sequence: TGCAGCGTTGAAGAAAGAACAGCCTCCTATGGCTACACCTTC.

This clonotype was detected a few times. The rearrangement joins TRBV27 to TRBJ2-7, with D possibly being TRBD2 (5 bases). V gave up 7 bases and J gave up 6 bases, with 13 bases separating them. The CDR3 spans 12 residues. Germline V lookup: CDR1 MNHEY, CDR2 SMNVEV (reference sequence). CDR3: CASNSRGTEQYF. In nucleotides, the CDR3 is TGTGCCAGCAACTCCCGGGGAACCGAGCAGTACTTC.

The chain combines TRBV24-1 with TRBJ2-1; TRBD1 is a possible D gene (5 bases). The CDR3 is made up of 14 amino acids. Germline V lookup: CDR1 KGHDR, CDR2 SFDVKD. Trimming shortened V by 1 base and J by 8 bases, and 11 bases separated the two germline ends. The CDR3 loop is CATSDLGEAHEQFF. CDR3 DNA: TGTGCCACCAGTGATTTAGGGGAAGCGCATGAGCAGTTCTTC.